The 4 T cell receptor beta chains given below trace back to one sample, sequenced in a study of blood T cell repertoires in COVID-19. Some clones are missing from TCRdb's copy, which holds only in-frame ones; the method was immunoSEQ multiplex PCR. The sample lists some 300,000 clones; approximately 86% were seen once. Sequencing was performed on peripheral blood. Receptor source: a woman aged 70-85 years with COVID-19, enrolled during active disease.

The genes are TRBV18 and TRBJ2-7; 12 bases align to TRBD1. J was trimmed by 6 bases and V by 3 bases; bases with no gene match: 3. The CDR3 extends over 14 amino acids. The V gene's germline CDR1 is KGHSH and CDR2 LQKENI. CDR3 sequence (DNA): TGTGCCAGCTCACCTGGGACAGGGGGCACCGAGCAGTACTTC. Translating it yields CASSPGTGGTEQYF.

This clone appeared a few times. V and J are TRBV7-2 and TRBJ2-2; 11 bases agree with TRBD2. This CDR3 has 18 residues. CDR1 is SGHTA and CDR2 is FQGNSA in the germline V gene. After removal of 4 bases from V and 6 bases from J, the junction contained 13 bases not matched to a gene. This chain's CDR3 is CASSSSLSGGARSGELFF. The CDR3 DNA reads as TGTGCCAGCAGCTCATCTCTTAGCGGGGGGGCCCGGTCCGGGGAGCTGTTTTTT.

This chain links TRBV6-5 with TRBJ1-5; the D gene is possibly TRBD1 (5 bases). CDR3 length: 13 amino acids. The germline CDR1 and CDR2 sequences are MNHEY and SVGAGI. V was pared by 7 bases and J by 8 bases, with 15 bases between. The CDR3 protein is CASTQVLREPQHF. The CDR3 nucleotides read TGTGCCAGCACACAGGTCCTCAGGGAGCCCCAGCATTTT.

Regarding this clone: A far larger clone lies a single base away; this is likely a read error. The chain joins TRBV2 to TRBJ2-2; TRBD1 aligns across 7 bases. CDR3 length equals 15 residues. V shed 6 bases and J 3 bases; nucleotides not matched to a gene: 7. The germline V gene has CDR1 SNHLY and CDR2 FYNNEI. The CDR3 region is CASSLRDRDTGELFF. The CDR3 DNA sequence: TGTGCCAGCAGCCTCCGTGACAGGGACACCGGGGAGCTGTTTTTT.